The clone carrying this TCR beta chain was counted a single time. This specimen belongs to a study of preoperative IRX-2 immunotherapy in early breast cancer. The treatment denotes: preoperative locoregional IRX-2 cytokine immunotherapy. Preoperative locoregional IRX-2 cytokine immunotherapy was tested in the phase Ib source study. The CDR3 has 14 amino acids. Per the germline V gene, CDR1 is SGDLS and CDR2 is YYNGEE. The V gene lost 4 bases and the J gene lost 5 bases, with 15 bases spanning the gap. Profiling relied on immunoSEQ multiplex PCR, and the TCRdb table lists in-frame clones only, not all of them. The repertoire includes 20,000 to 25,000 clones, over 85% of them detected once, and about 30% sits in the top ten.

This TCR derives from a human donor with breast cancer. Material: tumor tissue, obtained after IRX-2 immunotherapy. V is TRBV9 and J is TRBJ1-1, with a weak D call TRBD1 (5 bases). In DNA form, the CDR3 reads TGTGCCAGCAGCCCGGGGGGTGGTTGGACTGAAGCTTTCTTT. Its translation: CASSPGGGWTEAFF. Complete variable domain (other parts from reference TRBV9 and TRBJ1-1): DSGVTQTPKHLITATGQRVTLRCSPRSGDLSVYWYQQSLDQGLQFLIQYYNGEERAKGNILERFSAQQFPDLHSELNLSSLELGDSALYFCASSPGGGWTEAFFGQGTRLTVV.